Described below is a single TCR beta chain sequence and its context. Its antigen remains unidentified. Per-nucleotide qualities are absent, and no much larger clonotype sits a single base away. The immunoSEQ assay was applied to genomic DNA for TCRB CDR3 sequencing. Regarding the original processing steps: Published virus-specific TCRB sequences were compared with patient CD8+ clones larger than 1%, and only a few matches were found. Analyses were restricted to productive TCRB rearrangements. A clone was defined by a unique TCRB CDR3 sequence, and clonality was computed as a productive clonality index based on Shannon entropy. Repertoire overlap for a pair of samples was computed from each clone's template counts relative to total templates per sample. A correlation with a Spearman r of approximately 0.6 was found between V-gene usage by flow cytometry and V-gene usage by TCRB sequencing. What TCRdb holds here is the immuneACCESS table cut down to in-frame rearrangements. Part of the clones is not present; checked against another copy, under half of the missing clones reflect an unresolved V gene, and the others are unexplained. V and J calls and clone size are copied from that table; D and trimming were computed from the DNA. The table for this sample lists about 14,000 clones; about 90% of them were counted only once. Roughly 17% of the sample rests with the top ten.

These data originate in a study of somatic mutations in cytotoxic T cells in rheumatoid arthritis (dated by TCRdb to about 2017). Context from the whole study: Right after diagnosis and prior to the start of any treatment, more than 25 ml EDTA of peripheral blood was drawn from patients. To characterize clonality, the study used TCRB deep sequencing while asking whether somatic mutations are carried by expanded CD8+ T-cell clones in newly diagnosed, untreated rheumatoid arthritis. A total of 55 to 75 rheumatoid arthritis patients and about 21 healthy controls underwent TCRB deep sequencing. Median age was essentially the same in the patient group and the control group. Sorted V beta1+ cells also underwent TCRB sequencing, and some V beta antibody-stained T-cell populations were flow-sorted at nearly 100% purity on a FACSAria II or Sony SH800. Overall results and qualifications from the work: In 8 of 65 patients the largest CD8+ clone exceeded 20% of CD8+ cells, and several identical CD8+ TCRB sequences were shared between blood and synovial fluid. CD8+ clonality increased with age in patients (Spearman r ≈ 0.5) but not in healthy controls. No adjustment for multiple comparisons was made for the slight TRBV07 underrepresentation in patients. There was no significant difference in CD8+ T-cell clonality between rheumatoid arthritis patients and age-matched healthy controls. The expanded CD8+ clones had unknown antigen targets, and not appearing in virus-specific databases did not rule out that they were virus-specific.

Positive magnetic bead selection on an AutoMACS was used to isolate CD4+ and CD8+ cells, with flow cytometry used to check purity. Peripheral blood mononuclear cells were obtained using density gradient separation with Ficoll-Paque PLUS. Using Nucleospin Tissue or Tissue XS kits, DNA was extracted from CD4-enriched, CD8-enriched or PBMC samples, with quantification by a Qubit 2.0 fluorometer. Including the terminal cysteine and phenylalanine, the CDR3 comprises 13 residues. Of the read, only the CDR3 DNA is kept; its 39 bases are in frame from base 1. Trimming takes 7 bases off V and 7 bases off J; junction bases not matched to a gene: 6. The germline V gene specifies SNHLY as CDR1 and FYNNEI as CDR2.

The origin of this receptor is a man between 65 and 79 years old with rheumatoid arthritis. The receptor chain draws on TRBV2 and TRBJ1-5; 8 middle bases align to TRBD1. The specimen was CD4+ T cells sorted from blood. The CDR3 is CASKDRVAQPQHF. The sequence in DNA is TGTGCCAGCAAGGACAGGGTGGCGCAGCCCCAGCATTTT.